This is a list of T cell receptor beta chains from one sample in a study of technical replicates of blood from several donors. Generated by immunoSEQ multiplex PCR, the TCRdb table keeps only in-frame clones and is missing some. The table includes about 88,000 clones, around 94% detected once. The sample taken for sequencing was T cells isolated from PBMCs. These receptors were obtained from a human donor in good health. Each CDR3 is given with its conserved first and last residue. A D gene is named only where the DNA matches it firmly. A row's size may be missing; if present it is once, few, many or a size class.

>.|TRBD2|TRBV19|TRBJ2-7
TGTGCCAGTAGTCAGCGGAAAAGAACTAGCGGACACTACGAGCAGTACTTC
CASSQRKRTSGHYEQYF
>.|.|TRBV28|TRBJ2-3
TGTGCCAGCACCAAAGCTAGCACAGATACGCAGTATTTT
CASTKASTDTQYF
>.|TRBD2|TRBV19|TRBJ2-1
TGTGCCAGTAGTAACCCTCCCATAGCGGGAGATGAGCAGTTCTTC
CASSNPPIAGDEQFF
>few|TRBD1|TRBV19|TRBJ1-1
TGTGCCAGTAAACCACTCGGACAGGGAGGGACTGAAGCTTTCTTT
CASKPLGQGGTEAFF
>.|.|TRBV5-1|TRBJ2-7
TGCGCCAGCAGCTTCCGTGACGGAGCTTACGAGCAGTACTTC
CASSFRDGAYEQYF
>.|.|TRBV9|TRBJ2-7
TGTGCCAGCAGCGTAGGTGGCCGAAGCTCCTACGAGCAGTACTTC
CASSVGGRSSYEQYF
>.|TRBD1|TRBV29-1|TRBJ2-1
TGCAGCGTTCGTGGCAGGGGGTGGGATGAGCAGTTCTTC
CSVRGRGWDEQFF
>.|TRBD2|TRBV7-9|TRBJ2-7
TGTGCCAGCAGCTTAGTACTAGCGGGTTCCTACGAGCAGTACTTC
CASSLVLAGSYEQYF
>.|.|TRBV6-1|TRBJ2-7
TGTGCCAGCAGTCCCGGGGGGCCCTACGAGCAGTACTTC
CASSPGGPYEQYF
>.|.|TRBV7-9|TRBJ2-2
TGTGCCAGCAGCCTATTTGGAGGCGGGGAGCTGTTTTTT
CASSLFGGGELFF
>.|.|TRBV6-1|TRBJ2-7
TGTGCCAGCAGTGTTGGCAGGGGGGTTACCGAGCAGTACTTC
CASSVGRGVTEQYF
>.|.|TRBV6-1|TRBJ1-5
TGTGCCAGCAGTGAAGACAGGTGGGGCAATCAGCCCCAGCATTTT
CASSEDRWGNQPQHF
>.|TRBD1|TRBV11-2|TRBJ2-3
TGTGCCAGCAGCTTAGTCCCATCCGGGACAGGGGGGGGTAGAGATACGCAGTATTTT
CASSLVPSGTGGGRDTQYF
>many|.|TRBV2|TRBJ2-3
TGTGCCAGCAGTGAAACAGGCATCGACACAGATACGCAGTATTTT
CASSETGIDTDTQYF
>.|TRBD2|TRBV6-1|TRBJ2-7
TGTGCCAGCACCTGGGGGGGACTAGCGGGAGAAGGGCAGTACTTC
CASTWGGLAGEGQYF
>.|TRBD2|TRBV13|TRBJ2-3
TGTGCCAGCAGCTCCTCCCTGGGGACTAGGCACACAGATACGCAGTATTTT
CASSSSLGTRHTDTQYF
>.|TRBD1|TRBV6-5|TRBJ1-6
TGTGAGCAAGCTTCCGGGACAGGAGATTCACCCCTCCACTTT
CEQASGTGDSPLHF
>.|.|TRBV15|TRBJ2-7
TGTGCCACCAGCAGAGCCCTTACATCGAGGAGCTCCTACGAGCAGTACTTC
CATSRALTSRSSYEQYF
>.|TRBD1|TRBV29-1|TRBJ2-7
TGCAGCGTTGGGGAAACAGGGGCCTCCTACGAGCAGTACTTC
CSVGETGASYEQYF
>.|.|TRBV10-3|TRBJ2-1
TGTGCCATCAGTGATGAGGGCCTCAATGAGCAGTTCTTC
CAISDEGLNEQFF
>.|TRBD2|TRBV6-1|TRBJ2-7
TGTGCCAGCAGTGAAGGTAGCGGGACCGCCTACGAGCAGTACTTC
CASSEGSGTAYEQYF
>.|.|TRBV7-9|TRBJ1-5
TGTGCCAGCAGCTTCGGGGGTACTCAGCCCCAGCATTTT
CASSFGGTQPQHF
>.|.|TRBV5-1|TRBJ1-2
TGCGCCAGCAGCTTGGCAGGGCTACTTCTCCCTTCATATGGCTACACCTTC
CASSLAGLLLPSYGYTF
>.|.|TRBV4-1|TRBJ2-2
TGCGCCAGCAGTCAGCCCGGCAGGGGTAGCACCGGGGAGCTGTTTTTT
CASSQPGRGSTGELFF
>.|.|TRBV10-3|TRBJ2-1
TGTGCCATCATGGGTCGTTACGGGAATGATTCTGGTGAGCAGTTCTTC
CAIMGRYGNDSGEQFF
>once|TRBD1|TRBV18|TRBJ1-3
TGTGCCAGCTCACCGGGACAGGGAATCACTGGAAACACCATATATTTT
CASSPGQGITGNTIYF
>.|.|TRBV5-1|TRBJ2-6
TGCGCCAGCAGCTTGGGGCACTCTGGGGCCAACGTCCTGACTTTC
CASSLGHSGANVLTF
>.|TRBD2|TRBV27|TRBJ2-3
TGTGCCAGCAGCCCGCCGGGGACTAGCGTTTATTTGACAGATACGCAGTATTTT
CASSPPGTSVYLTDTQYF
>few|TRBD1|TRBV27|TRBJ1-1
TGTGCCAGCAGTTTATCCGGACAGGGTGTCACTGAAGCTTTCTTT
CASSLSGQGVTEAFF
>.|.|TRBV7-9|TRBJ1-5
TGTGCCAGCAGCTCCCCCGGGGATTTCAATCAGCCCCAGCATTTT
CASSSPGDFNQPQHF
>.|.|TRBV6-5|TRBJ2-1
TGTGCCAGCAGCCCACGTGAGGTTAGCTATGAGCAGTTCTTC
CASSPREVSYEQFF
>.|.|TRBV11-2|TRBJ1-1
TGTGCCAGCAGCTTCGCAGGGGAATTGGGAACTGAAGCTTTCTTT
CASSFAGELGTEAFF
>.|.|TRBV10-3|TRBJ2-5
TGTGCCATCAGTGAGTCGGAGGGATCGGTAATAGACCAAGAGACCCAGTACTTC
CAISESEGSVIDQETQYF
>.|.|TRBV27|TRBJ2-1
TGTGCCAGCTGCTCCACTCTCAGCGGTGAGCAGTTCTTC
CASCSTLSGEQFF
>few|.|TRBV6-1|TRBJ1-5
TGTGCCAGCAGTGTCCTGGACGGGGATCAGCCCCAGCATTTT
CASSVLDGDQPQHF
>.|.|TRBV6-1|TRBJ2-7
TGTGCCAGCAGTGAAGGTGGTAGTCCCCGCGAGCAGTACTTC
CASSEGGSPREQYF
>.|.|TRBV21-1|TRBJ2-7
TGTGCCAGCAGCAAGTATAGACGGCGGCTCGTTCACGGCGAGCAGTACTTC
CASSKYRRRLVHGEQYF
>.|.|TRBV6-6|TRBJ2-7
TGTGCCAGCAGCAAGGACAGACTCTACGAGCAGTACTTC
CASSKDRLYEQYF
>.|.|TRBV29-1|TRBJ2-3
TGCAGCGTTGAAGATCTTGGTGGCTCCGATACGCAGTATTTT
CSVEDLGGSDTQYF
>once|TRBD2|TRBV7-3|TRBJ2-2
TGTGCCAGCAGCCGGGGGGAGAACACCGGGGAGCTGTTTTTT
CASSRGENTGELFF
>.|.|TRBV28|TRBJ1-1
TGTGCCAGCAGTTTATTTATTACGCGGAAGACGGAAGCTTTCTTT
CASSLFITRKTEAFF
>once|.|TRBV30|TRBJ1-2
TGTGCCTGGAGTGGACAGCTAGACTATGGCTACACCTTC
CAWSGQLDYGYTF
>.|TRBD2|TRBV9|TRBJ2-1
TGTGCCAGCAGCGTAGCGTCTAGCGGGGGCCTCGTCTACAATGAGCAGTTCTTC
CASSVASSGGLVYNEQFF
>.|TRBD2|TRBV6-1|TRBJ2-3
TGTGCCAGCAGTGAATACGGACTAGTCGACCCAGATACGCAGTATTTT
CASSEYGLVDPDTQYF
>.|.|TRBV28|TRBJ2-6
TGTGCCAGCAGTTATCAATCTGGGGCCAACGTCCTGACTTTC
CASSYQSGANVLTF
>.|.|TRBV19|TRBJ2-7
TGTGCCAGTAGTATACAGTTCCACGAGCAGTACTTC
CASSIQFHEQYF
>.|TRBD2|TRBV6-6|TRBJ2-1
TGTGCCAGCAGTTACCCGACTAGCGGGATCTACAATGAGCAGTTCTTC
CASSYPTSGIYNEQFF
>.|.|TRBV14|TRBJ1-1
TGTGCCAGCAGCACCCAGGGAGGAGCGGGGAACACTGAAGCTTTCTTT
CASSTQGGAGNTEAFF
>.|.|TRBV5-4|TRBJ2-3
TGTGCCAGCAGCCTTACGGGAGATACGCAGTATTTT
CASSLTGDTQYF
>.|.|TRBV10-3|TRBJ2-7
TGTGCCATCAGGGCGGCAGGGGAGGGCGAGCAGTACTTC
CAIRAAGEGEQYF
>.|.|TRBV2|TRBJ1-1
TGTGCCAGCAGTGAACAGGGGTGGCGGACTGAAGCTTTCTTT
CASSEQGWRTEAFF
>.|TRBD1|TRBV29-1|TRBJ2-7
TGCAGCGCTCCGGGACAGGGGGGCCACGAGCAGTACTTC
CSAPGQGGHEQYF
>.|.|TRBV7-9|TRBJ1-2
TGTGCCAGCAGCTTAGCGGGGTTCGGGGGGTCCTATGGCTACACCTTC
CASSLAGFGGSYGYTF
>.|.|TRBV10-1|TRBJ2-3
TGCGCCAGCAGTGAGTGGGTTCAGGGGCGCGGAGATACGCAGTATTTT
CASSEWVQGRGDTQYF
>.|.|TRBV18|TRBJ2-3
TGTGCCAGCTCACCCACACTCGCGGGGTCGCAGTATTTT
CASSPTLAGSQYF
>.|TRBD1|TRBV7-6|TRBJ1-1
TGTGCCAGCAGACCGAAAAACAGGGGGCGGACTGAAGCTTTCTTT
CASRPKNRGRTEAFF
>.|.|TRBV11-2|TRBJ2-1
TGTGCCAGCAGCTTTCTAAATGAGCAGTTCTTC
CASSFLNEQFF
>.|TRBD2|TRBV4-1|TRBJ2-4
TGCGCCAGCAGCCAAGCGGTTTGGGAGGGGTCTAAAAAAAACATTCAGTACTTC
CASSQAVWEGSKKNIQYF
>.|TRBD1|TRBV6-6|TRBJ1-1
TGTGCCAGCAGTCATGGGACACAGGGGGTCGACACTGAAGCTTTCTTT
CASSHGTQGVDTEAFF